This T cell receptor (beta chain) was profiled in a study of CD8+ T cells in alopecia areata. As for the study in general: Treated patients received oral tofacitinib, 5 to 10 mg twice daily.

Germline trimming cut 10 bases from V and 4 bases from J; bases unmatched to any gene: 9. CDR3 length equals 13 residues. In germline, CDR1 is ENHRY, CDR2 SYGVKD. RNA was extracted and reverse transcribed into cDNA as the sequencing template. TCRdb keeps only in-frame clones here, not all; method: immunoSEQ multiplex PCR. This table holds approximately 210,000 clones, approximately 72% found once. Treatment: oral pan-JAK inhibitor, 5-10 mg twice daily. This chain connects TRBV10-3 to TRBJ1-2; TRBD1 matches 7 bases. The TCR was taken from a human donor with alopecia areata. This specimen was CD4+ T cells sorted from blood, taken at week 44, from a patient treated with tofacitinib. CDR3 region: CATTDRPPYGYTF. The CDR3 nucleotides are TGTGCCACAACGGACAGGCCCCCCTATGGCTACACCTTC.